This TCR beta chain was sequenced for a study of shared clonotypes between healthy human individuals. TCRdb's table, derived via immunoSEQ multiplex PCR, lists solely in-frame clones and lacks some. The sample has around 2,000,000 clones; 85% to 95% are singletons. Per germline, CDR1 MDHEN and CDR2 SYDVKM. This CDR3 has 12 residues. V was shortened by 3 bases and J by 8 bases, with 10 bases between the two germline ends. The study enrolled healthy HIV-negative adults without recent acute infections or vaccinations as donors. Sequenced material: naive CD4+ T cells sorted from blood. Subset given: CD45RA+ positively selected. The V and J genes are TRBV28 and TRBJ1-2; D gene ambiguous. This sequence originates from a man between 18 and 35 years old in good health. CDR3 amino acids: CASSFPGRGYTF. The CDR3 nucleotides read TGTGCCAGCAGTTTCCCGGGCCGGGGCTACACCTTC.